Each of the 18 T cell receptor beta chains below was sequenced from the same sample in a study of siplizumab effects on memory and regulatory T cells. Repertoires were generated with immunoSEQ multiplex PCR, while TCRdb's copy carries only in-frame clones and drops some. This table has about 100,000 clones, 75% to 95% appearing once. Sequenced input: CD4+ T cells sorted from blood. These receptors originate from a human donor in good health.

This chain joins TRBV6-5 and TRBJ1-2, with D tentatively TRBD1 (5 bases). CDR1 and CDR2 from the germline V gene are MNHEY and SVGAGI. This CDR3 contains 15 residues. The V gene lost 0 bases and the J gene lost 0 bases, with 8 bases spanning the gap. CDR3 amino acids: CASSYSRGSNYGYTF. CDR3 coding DNA: TGTGCCAGCAGTTACTCAAGGGGCTCTAACTATGGCTACACCTTC.

The chain uses TRBV9 and TRBJ2-7; D tentatively reads TRBD1 or TRBD2 (5 bases each). Trimming stripped 4 bases from V and 3 bases from J, with 11 bases between. Germline CDR1 and CDR2: SGDLS and YYNGEE. The CDR3 sequence is 13 residues long. The CDR3 here is CASSRDGVYEQYF. The CDR3, as DNA: TGTGCCAGCAGCCGGGACGGTGTCTACGAGCAGTACTTC.

The chain joins TRBV11-3 to TRBJ2-3, with TRBD2 matching 10 bases. CDR1 and CDR2 (germline): SGHNT, YENEEA. After removal of 5 bases from V and 2 bases from J, the junction contained 7 bases not matched to a gene. The CDR3 runs 16 residues. CDR3 region: CASSHRSGGATDTQYF. CDR3 sequence (DNA): TGTGCCAGCAGCCACCGCAGCGGGGGGGCCACAGATACGCAGTATTTT.

J is TRBJ2-2 and V is TRBV30; TRBD1 matches 8 bases. The CDR3 contains 15 residues. V shed 5 bases and J 9 bases; nucleotides not matched to a gene: 14. Germline CDR1 reads GTSNPN; CDR2 reads SVGIG (reference sequence). The chain's CDR3 is CAWAKTGDISRELFF. CDR3 coding DNA: TGTGCCTGGGCTAAGACAGGGGACATTTCCCGGGAGCTGTTTTTT. The full variable domain, rest sourced from reference TRBV30 and TRBJ2-2, is SQTIHQWPATLVQPVGSPLSLECTVEGTSNPNLYWYRQAAGRGLQLLFYSVGIGQISSEVPQNLSASRPQDRQFILSSKKLLLSDSGFYLCAWAKTGDISRELFFGEGSRLTVL.

The chain uses TRBV5-1 and TRBJ2-2, with D possibly matching TRBD2 (6 bases). The CDR3 is made up of 16 amino acids. Trimming cost V 2 bases and J 5 bases, with 16 bases left between them. CDR1 SGHRS and CDR2 YFSETQ come from the germline V gene. CDR3 DNA: TGCGCCAGCAGCTTAAATCCCGGGGGAGGAACCGGGGAGCTGTTTTTT. Translated: CASSLNPGGGTGELFF.

The CDR3: CASSQRRGGQGGLTF. The CDR3 nucleotides read TGTGCCAGCAGCCAGAGACGGGGGGGCCAAGGCGGCCTGACTTTC. The chain combines TRBV7-9 with TRBJ2-6, with 8 nucleotides matching TRBD2. The V gene end was trimmed by 5 bases and the J gene end by 15 bases; junction bases not matched to a gene: 15. Looked up from germline, CDR1 is SEHNR and CDR2 is FQNEAQ (reference sequence). CDR3 length: 15 residues. Looking up the rest from reference TRBV7-9 and TRBJ2-6 gives the full variable domain: DTGVSQNPRHKITKRGQNVTFRCDPISEHNRLYWYRQTLGQGPEFLTYFQNEAQLEKSRLLSDRFSAERPKGSFSTLEIQRTEQGDSAMYLCASSQRRGGQGGLTFGAGSRLTVL.

J is TRBJ1-2 and V is TRBV7-9; D call uncertain. CDR3 size: 13 residues. Germline V gene sequence: CDR1 SEHNR, CDR2 FQNEAQ (reference sequence). V lost 4 bases to trimming and J lost 4 bases, with 10 bases between them. This CDR3 is CASSSAGGYGYTF. CDR3 DNA: TGTGCCAGCAGCTCCGCGGGAGGCTATGGCTACACCTTC. The full variable domain, completed using reference TRBV7-9 and TRBJ1-2, is DTGVSQNPRHKITKRGQNVTFRCDPISEHNRLYWYRQTLGQGPEFLTYFQNEAQLEKSRLLSDRFSAERPKGSFSTLEIQRTEQGDSAMYLCASSSAGGYGYTFGSGTRLTVV.

This clone came up a few times. The V and J genes are TRBV6-5 and TRBJ2-1; 9 bases match TRBD2. Germline CDR1 is MNHEY and CDR2 is SVGAGI. J was trimmed by 2 bases and V by 6 bases; bases with no gene match: 5. This CDR3 spans 15 amino acids. The CDR3 loop is CASRPRGGPYNEQFF. The CDR3 nucleotides read TGTGCCAGCAGACCGCGGGGGGGGCCCTACAATGAGCAGTTCTTC.

This chain connects TRBV4-1 to TRBJ2-3; D gene ambiguous. The CDR3 is 13 residues long. The V end was cut by 1 base, the J end by 6 bases, with 8 bases between. Per the germline V gene, CDR1 is MGHRA and CDR2 is YSYEKL. DNA for the CDR3: TGCGCCAGCAGCCAAGTCCCTTTTGATACGCAGTATTTT. Protein: CASSQVPFDTQYF.

The V and J genes are TRBV18 and TRBJ1-2; 9 nucleotides line up with TRBD1. V lost 3 bases to trimming and J lost 4 bases; unmatched junction nucleotides: 3. Germline V CDR1 and CDR2: KGHSH, LQKENI. The CDR3 spans 14 residues. CDR3 in amino acids: CASSPTGQGYGYTF. CDR3 in DNA: TGTGCCAGCTCACCGACGGGACAGGGCTATGGCTACACCTTC.

In its sample, this clone was seen once. The CDR3: CASSHIQGDTQYF. The CDR3 DNA reads TGTGCCAGCAGTCATATACAGGGAGATACGCAGTATTTT. The genes are TRBV11-2 and TRBJ2-3, with D perhaps TRBD1 (6 bases). Germline V gene sequence: CDR1 SGHAT, CDR2 FQNNGV. V was shortened by 6 bases and J by 5 bases, with 12 bases between the two germline ends. CDR3 size: 13 residues.

V is TRBV11-2 and J is TRBJ1-2, with D possibly being TRBD1 (6 bases). Germline lookup yields CDR1 SGHAT and CDR2 FQNNGV. V dropped 5 bases and J dropped 6 bases, with 19 bases sitting between them. The CDR3 has 15 amino acids. This CDR3 is CASSPGGGGLDGYTF. CDR3 coding DNA: TGTGCCAGCAGCCCCGGGGGAGGGGGTCTGGATGGCTACACCTTC.

The chain combines TRBV19 with TRBJ2-3; D gene ambiguous. The CDR3 sequence is 12 residues long. The V end was cut by 6 bases, the J end by 13 bases, with 17 bases between. The germline CDR1 and CDR2 sequences are LNHDA and SQIVND (reference sequence). CDR3 protein: CASRGSWEVEYF. The DNA for the CDR3 is TGTGCCAGTAGGGGCTCGTGGGAAGTCGAGTATTTT. The full variable domain, its missing parts supplied by reference TRBV19 and TRBJ2-3, is DGGITQSPKYLFRKEGQNVTLSCEQNLNHDAMYWYRQDPGQGLRLIYYSQIVNDFQKGDIAEGYSVSREKKESFPLTVTSAQKNPTAFYLCASRGSWEVEYFGPGTRLTVL.

The chain has TRBV19 and TRBJ2-5; the D call may be TRBD1 or TRBD2 (6 bases each). The V gene's germline CDR1 is LNHDA and CDR2 SQIVND (reference sequence). Between the trimmed V and J ends, which lost 5 bases and 1 base, there was a span of 14 bases. The CDR3 totals 15 residues. CDR3 coding DNA: TGTGCCAGTAGTTGGGGGGCAGGAATCCAAGAGACCCAGTACTTC. Amino acid sequence: CASSWGAGIQETQYF.

The chain combines TRBV6-1 with TRBJ1-4; maybe TRBD1 (5 bases). Germline V gives CDR1 MNHNS, CDR2 SASEGT. V was clipped by 4 bases and J by 8 bases, with 17 bases between them. The CDR3 has 15 amino acids. Here the CDR3 reads CASSGGALAEEKLFF. CDR3 nucleotide sequence: TGTGCCAGCAGTGGGGGCGCGCTTGCTGAGGAAAAACTGTTTTTT.

About this clone: The same CDR3 can be traced to other DNA sequences in this sample. The gene calls are TRBV6-5 and TRBJ1-5, with D possibly matching TRBD1 (6 bases). This CDR3 is built from 14 residues. V lost 0 bases, J lost 3 bases, and 6 bases lay in between. Germline V CDR1 and CDR2: MNHEY, SVGAGI. CDR3 sequence: CASSYSGANQPQHF. Here the CDR3 DNA reads TGTGCCAGCAGTTACTCGGGGGCCAATCAGCCCCAGCATTTT.

This chain links TRBV11-2 with TRBJ2-1; maybe TRBD2 (7 bases). The CDR3 spans 19 residues. V shed 5 bases and J shed 1 base, with 24 bases lying between them. CDR1 and CDR2 (germline): SGHAT, FQNNGV. The CDR3 DNA sequence: TGTGCCAGCAGCCATGACGGGGGCGGGGGCCTCATTTCCTACAATGAGCAGTTCTTC. Encoded protein: CASSHDGGGGLISYNEQFF.

The chain couples TRBV5-1 to TRBJ1-5, with D hard to call. The CDR3 has 15 amino acids. CDR1 SGHRS and CDR2 YFSETQ come from the germline V gene. V was shortened by 0 bases and J by 7 bases, with 14 bases between the two germline ends. The CDR3 is CASSLGSQRGQPQHF. CDR3 bases: TGCGCCAGCAGCTTGGGGTCCCAACGAGGACAGCCCCAGCATTTT.